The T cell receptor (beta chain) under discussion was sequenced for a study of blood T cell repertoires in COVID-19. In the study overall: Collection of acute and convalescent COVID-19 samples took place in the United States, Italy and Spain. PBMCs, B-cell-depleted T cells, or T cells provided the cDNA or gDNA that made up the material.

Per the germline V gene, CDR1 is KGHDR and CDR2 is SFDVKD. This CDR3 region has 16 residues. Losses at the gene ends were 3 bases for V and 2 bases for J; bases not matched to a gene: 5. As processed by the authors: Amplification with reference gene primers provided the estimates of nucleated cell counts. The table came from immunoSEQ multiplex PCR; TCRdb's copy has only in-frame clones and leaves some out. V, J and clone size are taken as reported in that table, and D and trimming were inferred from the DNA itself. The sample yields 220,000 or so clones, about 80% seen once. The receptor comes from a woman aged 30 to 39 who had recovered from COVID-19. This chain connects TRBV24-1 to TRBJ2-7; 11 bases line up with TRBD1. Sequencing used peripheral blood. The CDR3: CATSDPGTGGTYEQYF. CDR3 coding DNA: TGTGCCACCAGTGATCCCGGGACAGGGGGAACCTACGAGCAGTACTTC.